This is a list of T cell receptor beta chains from one sample in a study of blood T cell repertoires in COVID-19. The method was immunoSEQ multiplex PCR; TCRdb's version includes in-frame clones alone and lacks a portion of them. The sample shows around 150,000 clones, 76% of them seen only once. Sequencing was performed on peripheral blood. These receptors originate from a man aged 55 to 70 with acute or convalescent COVID-19. The CDR3 runs from the conserved cysteine through the conserved F or W. Fields, in order: V gene, J gene, D gene, CDR3 DNA, CDR3 protein. The D gene is left open where the match is weak.

TRBV5-6	TRBJ1-5	-	TGTGCCAGCAGCTTGCTCTCCGGGAGCGGCAATCAGCCCCAGCATTTT	CASSLLSGSGNQPQHF
TRBV18	TRBJ1-4	-	TGTGCCAGCTCACCACCGTCCGGTACTGAAAAACTGTTTTTT	CASSPPSGTEKLFF
TRBV18	TRBJ2-1	TRBD2	TGTGCCAGCTCTCGAGCGGGAGTGGACCGCAATGAGCAGTTCTTC	CASSRAGVDRNEQFF
TRBV5-1	TRBJ2-7	-	TGCGCCAGCAGCTTGGGCACAGACGTCTACGAGCAGTACTTC	CASSLGTDVYEQYF
TRBV5-1	TRBJ2-2	-	TGCGCCAGCAGCCAAACGAACACCGGGGAGCTGTTTTTT	CASSQTNTGELFF
TRBV5-1	TRBJ2-2	-	TGCGCCAGCAGCTTTGGCTCCACCGAGGAGCTGTTTTTT	CASSFGSTEELFF
TRBV28	TRBJ2-7	-	TGTGCCAGCAGTACCCCGGGGACTGAGCAGTACTTC	CASSTPGTEQYF
TRBV11-3	TRBJ2-1	TRBD2	TGTGCCAGCAGCTCCGGTGAAGGTAGCGGGAATTCCGTCAATGAGCAGTTCTTC	CASSSGEGSGNSVNEQFF
TRBV6-2/TRBV6-3	TRBJ2-1	-	TGTGCCAGCATCCCATCGAGCTCCTACAATGAGCAGTTCTTC	CASIPSSSYNEQFF
TRBV6-5	TRBJ2-7	-	TGTGCCAGCAGTCCAGGGGGTAGCGGGACGCACGAGCAGTACTTC	CASSPGGSGTHEQYF